This is a list of T cell receptor beta chains from one sample in a study of CD4 T cells in relation to SARS-CoV-2 and coronaviruses. Sequenced by immunoSEQ multiplex PCR; TCRdb stores in-frame clones only, minus some. The table shows around 56,000 clones, with 86% occurring only once. The source material was memory CD4+ T cells from PBMCs. The receptors here all came from a human donor in good health. The CDR3 runs from the conserved cysteine through the conserved F or W. D genes are given only for firm matches. Not every row has a clone size; where given, it reads once, few, many or a size class.

NA,TRBV28,TRBJ2-7,TRBD1,CASNFRGRSGEQYF,TGTGCCAGCAACTTCAGGGGGCGGTCCGGCGAGCAGTACTTC
NA,TRBV2,TRBJ2-6,NA,CASSPWGGGSGANVLTF,TGTGCCAGCAGTCCGTGGGGAGGGGGCTCGGGGGCCAACGTCCTGACTTTC
NA,TRBV4-1,TRBJ2-3,NA,CASSQLGPLDTQYF,TGCGCCAGCAGCCAACTGGGACCACTAGATACGCAGTATTTT
NA,TRBV28,TRBJ2-3,TRBD1,CASIPWTGGTDTQYF,TGTGCCAGCATACCTTGGACAGGGGGAACAGATACGCAGTATTTT
NA,TRBV12-3/TRBV12-4,TRBJ1-1,NA,CAIRDATEAFF,TGTGCCATACGGGACGCCACTGAAGCTTTCTTT
NA,TRBV19,TRBJ2-2,TRBD1,CASKEGTGNTGELFF,TGTGCCAGTAAGGAGGGGACAGGAAACACCGGGGAGCTGTTTTTT
NA,TRBV18,TRBJ1-3,NA,CASSPGLTGGNTIYF,TGTGCCAGCTCACCAGGGTTGACGGGTGGAAACACCATATATTTT
NA,TRBV28,TRBJ2-1,TRBD2,CASSPGLAGGGEQFF,TGTGCCAGCAGTCCAGGACTAGCGGGAGGCGGTGAGCAGTTCTTC
NA,TRBV12-5,TRBJ2-3,NA,CASGLGITTDTQYF,TGTGCTAGTGGTTTGGGGATTACTACAGATACGCAGTATTTT
NA,TRBV6-2/TRBV6-3,TRBJ2-7,NA,CASSPAGPYEQYF,TGTGCCAGCAGTCCGGCAGGCCCCTACGAGCAGTACTTC
NA,TRBV7-8,TRBJ1-4,NA,CASSLNVLPNEKLFF,TGTGCCAGCAGCTTAAATGTATTGCCCAATGAAAAACTGTTTTTT
once,TRBV29-1,TRBJ1-2,NA,CSVDPTGHSSTF,TGCAGCGTTGATCCAACAGGGCATTCCTCTACCTTC
NA,TRBV27,TRBJ1-4,NA,CASSRTGVNNEKLFF,TGTGCCAGCAGTCGGACCGGAGTTAATAATGAAAAACTGTTTTTT
NA,TRBV7-9,TRBJ1-4,NA,CASSQGRLGEKLFF,TGTGCCAGCAGCCAAGGGAGACTCGGGGAAAAACTGTTTTTT
NA,TRBV20-1,TRBJ1-2,TRBD1,CSASRQGSTNYGYTF,TGCAGTGCTAGTCGACAGGGGTCTACTAACTATGGCTACACCTTC
NA,TRBV20-1,TRBJ2-1,NA,CSASLRAGEQFF,TGCAGTGCTAGTCTTAGAGCGGGTGAGCAGTTCTTC
NA,TRBV6-6,TRBJ2-3,TRBD2,CASSSTRGGLTDTQYF,TGTGCCAGCAGCTCGACTCGGGGGGGATTGACAGATACGCAGTATTTT
NA,TRBV7-9,TRBJ2-7,NA,CASSLQTGSSPFSSYEQYF,TGTGCCAGCAGCCTCCAAACAGGGTCATCTCCCTTTAGCTCCTACGAGCAGTACTTC
NA,TRBV28,TRBJ1-2,NA,CASSNTGTYGYTF,TGTGCCAGCAGCAATACAGGGACCTATGGCTACACCTTC
NA,TRBV11-2,TRBJ2-5,NA,CASSGGWGQVAETQYF,TGTGCCAGCAGCGGGGGATGGGGGCAGGTGGCAGAGACCCAGTACTTC
NA,TRBV6-6,TRBJ2-3,TRBD2,CASSRTPLAGLSTDTQYF,TGTGCCAGCAGCCGAACCCCTTTAGCGGGACTTAGCACAGATACGCAGTATTTT
NA,TRBV5-1,TRBJ1-5,NA,CASSPGGAGAGQPQHF,TGCGCCAGCAGCCCGGGAGGGGCTGGGGCGGGTCAGCCCCAGCATTTT
NA,TRBV7-2,TRBJ1-1,NA,CASSPSGRNTEAFF,TGTGCCAGCAGCCCCTCCGGGAGGAACACTGAAGCTTTCTTT
NA,TRBV5-1,TRBJ2-3,TRBD2,CASSLGTSGRLKSTDTQYF,TGCGCCAGCAGCTTGGGGACTAGCGGGAGGTTGAAGTCGACAGATACGCAGTATTTT
NA,TRBV6-1,TRBJ1-3,TRBD1,CASSGRDREFSGNTIYF,TGTGCCAGCAGTGGACGGGACAGGGAGTTTTCTGGAAACACCATATATTTT
NA,TRBV5-1,TRBJ1-1,NA,CASSLDGGVTEAFF,TGCGCCAGCAGCTTGGATGGGGGCGTGACTGAAGCTTTCTTT
NA,TRBV19,TRBJ1-5,TRBD1,CASSIGKQGAVRNQPQHF,TGTGCCAGTAGTATAGGGAAACAGGGGGCGGTTCGGAATCAGCCCCAGCATTTT
once,TRBV19,TRBJ1-2,NA,CASSTRAGLDGYTF,TGTGCCAGTAGTACCCGTGCGGGTTTGGATGGCTACACCTTC
NA,TRBV5-6,TRBJ2-7,NA,CASSLVPGPGYEQYF,TGTGCCAGCAGCTTGGTTCCAGGGCCGGGCTACGAGCAGTACTTC
NA,TRBV28,TRBJ2-7,NA,CASTSSGLGDEQYF,TGTGCCAGCACCTCATCGGGGCTAGGTGACGAGCAGTACTTC
NA,TRBV11-3,TRBJ2-7,NA,CASSSGWGSEQYF,TGTGCCAGCAGCTCTGGGTGGGGGTCCGAGCAGTACTTC
once,TRBV15,TRBJ1-6,NA,CATSRDTNSPLHF,TGTGCCACCAGCAGAGATACGAATTCACCCCTCCACTTT
once,TRBV9,TRBJ2-3,NA,CASSARRGTDTQYF,TGTGCCAGCAGCGCCCGTCGGGGCACAGATACGCAGTATTTT
NA,TRBV28,TRBJ2-7,TRBD1,CASSPRRQGGAYEQYF,TGTGCCAGCAGTCCGCGCCGACAGGGGGGGGCCTACGAGCAGTACTTC
NA,TRBV9,TRBJ2-3,NA,CASSSRGPSTDTQYF,TGTGCCAGCAGCTCCCGGGGACCAAGCACAGATACGCAGTATTTT
NA,TRBV5-4,TRBJ2-3,NA,CASSPPGKFTDTQYF,TGTGCCAGCAGCCCACCGGGAAAATTCACAGATACGCAGTATTTT
NA,TRBV19,TRBJ2-3,NA,CASSIGTPGGDTQYF,TGTGCCAGTAGTATAGGAACTCCCGGGGGAGATACGCAGTATTTT
NA,TRBV10-2,TRBJ1-2,TRBD1,CASSDRDRGLHGYTF,TGCGCCAGCAGTGATAGGGACAGGGGGCTACATGGCTACACCTTC
NA,TRBV9,TRBJ2-5,NA,CASSLTTGAPGTQYF,TGTGCCAGCAGCTTAACTACCGGGGCCCCGGGGACCCAGTACTTC
NA,TRBV28,TRBJ2-1,TRBD2,CASSLGLAGKSSYNEQFF,TGTGCCAGCAGTTTAGGACTAGCGGGAAAAAGCTCCTACAATGAGCAGTTCTTC